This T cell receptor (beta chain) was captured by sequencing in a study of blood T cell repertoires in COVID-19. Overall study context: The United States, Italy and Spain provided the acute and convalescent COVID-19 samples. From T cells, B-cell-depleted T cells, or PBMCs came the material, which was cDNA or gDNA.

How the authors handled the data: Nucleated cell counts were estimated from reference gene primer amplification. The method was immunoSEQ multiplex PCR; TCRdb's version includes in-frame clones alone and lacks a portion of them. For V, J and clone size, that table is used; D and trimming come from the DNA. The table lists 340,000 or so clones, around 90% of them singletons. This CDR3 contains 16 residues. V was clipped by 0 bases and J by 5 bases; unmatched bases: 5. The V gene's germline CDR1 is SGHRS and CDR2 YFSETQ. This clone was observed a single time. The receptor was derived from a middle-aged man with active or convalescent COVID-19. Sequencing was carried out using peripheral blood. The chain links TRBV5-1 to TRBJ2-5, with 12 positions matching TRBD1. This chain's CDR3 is CASSLVPGTGGETQYF. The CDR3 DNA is TGCGCCAGCAGCTTGGTCCCCGGGACAGGGGGCGAGACCCAGTACTTC.